This T cell receptor beta chain was retrieved from a study of blood T cells in healthy people across ages. Study-level results: Bulk PBMC profiling left naive and antigen-experienced comparisons inconclusive. Age brought a roughly linear fall in TCR beta diversity measured per million T cells.

CDR1 is SEHNR, CDR2 FQNEAQ, per germline (reference sequence). The CDR3 covers 15 residues. Trimming left V 4 bases short and J 2 bases short, with 14 bases between. About this clonotype: The antigen is unknown. This CDR3 is missing its conserved last phenylalanine or tryptophan, likely due to a read error.

A sample-barcoded 5' primer and a J-beta primer mix were used in a second PCR of roughly 6 to 12 cycles. TCRdb ran MiXCR on the 5' RACE reads and lists one entry per CDR3 protein. The table lists about 570,000 distinct CDR3 sequences, approximately 30% of them singletons. This rearrangement joins TRBV7-9 to TRBJ1-1; D call uncertain. This receptor was obtained from a woman in her 70s in good health. Material: blood. CDR3 bases: TGTGCCAGCAGCTCCCTAACCGGCACAAACACTGAAGCTTTCCTT. Its protein product is CASSSLTGTNTEAFL.